The 22 T cell receptor beta chains below were found in one sample sequenced in a study of T cell repertoires in aging, cancer and after chemotherapy. The template was genomic DNA from peripheral blood, not RNA. A mixed TRB-A/B primer pool amplified rearranged TRB by multiplex touch-down PCR. TCRdb re-derived calls from the multiplex PCR reads in MiXCR, one entry per CDR3 protein. The sample lists over 4,500 distinct CDR3 sequences; around half were seen once. Sample: blood. These receptors came from a human donor in good health.

The chain employs TRBV29-1 and TRBJ1-4; D is possibly TRBD1 (6 bases). V was shortened by 6 bases and J by 8 bases, with 19 bases between the two germline ends. Germline CDR1 is SQVTM and CDR2 is ANQGSEA. The CDR3 sequence is 14 residues long. The CDR3 DNA reads as TGCAGCGTCTCCACGGGGGCGTTTAGAGAAAAACTGTTTTTT. This sequence encodes CSVSTGAFREKLFF. Full variable domain (outside the CDR3, taken from reference TRBV29-1 and TRBJ1-4): SAVISQKPSRDICQRGTSLTIQCQVDSQVTMMFWYRQQPGQSLTLIATANQGSEATYESGFVIDKFPISRPNLTFSTLTVSNMSPEDSSIYLCSVSTGAFREKLFFGSGTQLSVL.

By sample share, this clonotype is medium-sized. The chain is built from TRBV29-1 and TRBJ2-3; unclear D gene. Germline assignment: CDR1 SQVTM and CDR2 ANQGSEA. The CDR3 runs to 14 residues. The V gene lost 0 bases and the J gene lost 6 bases, with 13 bases spanning the gap. CDR3 nucleotides: TGCAGCGTTGAAGATCCACAGCATCCGGATACGCAGTATTTT. It is translated as CSVEDPQHPDTQYF.

The rearrangement links TRBV6-5 to TRBJ2-3; D possibly corresponds to TRBD1 (5 bases). Trimming left V 6 bases short and J 3 bases short, with 7 bases between. The CDR3 contains 12 residues. CDR1 MNHEY and CDR2 SVGAGI come from the germline V gene. CDR3 in DNA: TGTGCCAGCAGCTCAGGGACAGATACGCAGTATTTT. This encodes CASSSGTDTQYF.

This clonotype qualifies as medium-sized. This chain joins TRBV29-1 and TRBJ2-5; D ambiguous. Germline CDR1 reads SQVTM; CDR2 reads ANQGSEA. The CDR3 sequence is 13 residues long. V lost 0 bases and J 2 bases, leaving 7 bases between the germline ends. This CDR3 reads CSVEETSQETQYF. The CDR3 DNA reads as TGCAGCGTTGAAGAAACTTCACAAGAGACCCAGTACTTC.

The V call is TRBV7-9, the J call TRBJ1-6; no clear D. Deletions cut 4 bases from V and 8 bases from J, with 9 bases between. Germline V CDR1 and CDR2: SEHNR, FQNEAQ (reference sequence). CDR3 length: 13 residues. The CDR3 coding sequence is TGTGCCAGCAGCTCAGTGGAGGATTCACCCCTCCACTTT. It is translated as CASSSVEDSPLHF. The variable domain in full, with the rest retrieved from reference TRBV7-9 and TRBJ1-6, is DTGVSQNPRHKITKRGQNVTFRCDPISEHNRLYWYRQTLGQGPEFLTYFQNEAQLEKSRLLSDRFSAERPKGSFSTLEIQRTEQGDSAMYLCASSSVEDSPLHFGNGTRLTVT.

This clonotype was observed a handful of times. J is TRBJ2-7 and V is TRBV7-6, with D possibly being TRBD2 (6 bases). The CDR3 totals 13 residues. V dropped 5 bases and J dropped 3 bases, with 11 bases sitting between them. Germline CDR1 is SGHVS and CDR2 is FNYEAQ. CDR3 bases: TGTGCCAGCAGCGCGGGACCTAACTACGAGCAGTACTTC. This translates into CASSAGPNYEQYF.

The chain recombines TRBV19 with TRBJ2-7, with 7 bases that match TRBD2. Germline loops: CDR1 LNHDA, CDR2 SQIVND (reference sequence). J was trimmed by 5 bases and V by 0 bases; bases with no gene match: 7. CDR3 size: 15 residues. The CDR3 nucleotides read TGTGCCAGTAGTATAGATCCCAAGGGAGGGAACGAGCAGTACTTC. Protein: CASSIDPKGGNEQYF.

The V gene is TRBV19, the J gene TRBJ2-5; D perhaps matches TRBD2 (6 bases). Per germline, CDR1 LNHDA and CDR2 SQIVND (reference sequence). Trimming pared 7 bases from V and 2 bases from J, leaving 17 bases between. This CDR3 contains 15 residues. The CDR3 nucleotides are TGTGCCAGTACCCCGGGACTCCACACTCAAGAGACCCAGTACTTC. This encodes CASTPGLHTQETQYF. Full variable domain (rest looked up from reference TRBV19 and TRBJ2-5): DGGITQSPKYLFRKEGQNVTLSCEQNLNHDAMYWYRQDPGQGLRLIYYSQIVNDFQKGDIAEGYSVSREKKESFPLTVTSAQKNPTAFYLCASTPGLHTQETQYFGPGTRLLVL.

The chain has TRBV15 and TRBJ2-3; TRBD2 aligns across 10 bases. Trimming removed 6 bases from V and 3 bases from J; junction bases left unmatched: 3. Germline values: CDR1 LNHNV, CDR2 YYDKDF (reference sequence). The CDR3 is made up of 14 amino acids. The CDR3 loop reads CATSKREGTDTQYF. The DNA of the CDR3 is TGTGCCACCAGTAAGCGGGAGGGAACAGATACGCAGTATTTT.

This clonotype was recorded a few times. The rearrangement joins TRBV7-7 to TRBJ2-1, with D uncertain. Looked up from germline, CDR1 is SSHAT and CDR2 is FNYEAQ (reference sequence). Trimming removed 5 bases from V and 1 base from J, with 12 bases in between. The CDR3 consists of 15 residues. CDR3 DNA sequence: TGTGCCAGCAGCCCACCGGAAAGGTCCTACAATGAGCAGTTCTTC. Its translation is CASSPPERSYNEQFF.

There are a few counts of this clonotype. V gene TRBV5-1 combines with J gene TRBJ1-2, with TRBD1 as a possible D gene (6 bases). Trimming took 1 base from V and 6 from J, leaving 10 bases between them. The germline V gene has CDR1 SGHRS and CDR2 YFSETQ. This CDR3 has 13 amino acids. The CDR3 sequence: CASSLSQGDGYTF. The CDR3 DNA reads as TGCGCCAGCAGCTTGTCACAGGGAGATGGCTACACCTTC.

The chain combines TRBV19 with TRBJ2-1; TRBD2 matches 10 bases. The CDR3 runs to 16 residues. Looked up from germline, CDR1 is LNHDA and CDR2 is SQIVND (reference sequence). J gave up 4 bases and V 2 bases, and 5 bases lay outside the gene matches. CDR3 amino acids: CASSILAGELYNEQFF. The CDR3 DNA reads TGTGCCAGTAGTATACTAGCGGGAGAGCTGTACAATGAGCAGTTCTTC.

The J gene is TRBJ2-1, the V gene TRBV30; 9 bases align to TRBD1. CDR1 and CDR2 from the germline V gene are GTSNPN and SVGIG (reference sequence). The CDR3 covers 15 residues. The V and J ends lost 0 bases and 12 bases, in that order; junction bases with no gene match: 12. CDR3 residues: CAWSVRGQGREGQFF. DNA of the CDR3: TGTGCCTGGAGTGTACGAGGACAGGGGCGAGAGGGGCAGTTCTTC.

In DNA form, the CDR3 reads TGTGCCAGCAGCTTGGTGGAGGGGGCGGAGACGCAGTATTTT. This sequence encodes CASSLVEGAETQYF. The chain employs TRBV5-5 and TRBJ2-3, with D possibly being TRBD1 (7 bases). In germline, CDR1 is SGHKS, CDR2 YYEKEE (reference sequence). V lost 0 bases and J 9 bases, leaving 14 bases between the germline ends. This CDR3 has 14 amino acids.

V usage is TRBV30 and J usage is TRBJ1-5; unclear D gene. The CDR3 loop spans 13 amino acids. The germline gives CDR1 GTSNPN, CDR2 SVGIG (reference sequence). V lost 2 bases and J lost 3, with 8 bases in between. DNA for the CDR3: TGTGCCTGGAGTCAGGCATTCAATCAGCCCCAGCATTTT. This sequence encodes CAWSQAFNQPQHF.

This clonotype has a handful of counts. The chain combines TRBV29-1 with TRBJ2-3; D tentatively reads TRBD1 or TRBD2 (5 bases each). Trimming pared 7 bases from V and 4 bases from J, leaving 18 bases between. This CDR3 has 14 amino acids. CDR1 SQVTM and CDR2 ANQGSEA come from the germline V gene. CDR3 sequence reads: CSAGYSSGPDTQYF. CDR3 nucleotides: TGCAGCGCCGGCTACAGTTCGGGGCCAGATACGCAGTATTTT.

This chain links TRBV27 with TRBJ2-7; 11 positions agree with TRBD1. V shed 6 bases and J 3 bases; nucleotides not matched to a gene: 4. CDR3 length equals 14 residues. From germline, CDR1 is MNHEY and CDR2 SMNVEV (reference sequence). DNA for the CDR3: TGTGCCAGCAGCCGGACAGGGGGCATCTACGAGCAGTACTTC. As protein: CASSRTGGIYEQYF.

The chain carries TRBV5-4 and TRBJ2-7, with D perhaps given as TRBD1 or TRBD2 (5 bases each). There are 13 residues in the CDR3. CDR1 is SGHNT and CDR2 is YYREEE in the germline V gene (reference sequence). V shed 0 bases and J shed 5 bases, with 9 bases lying between them. CDR3 protein: CASSLVGDHEQYF. Here the CDR3 DNA reads TGTGCCAGCAGCTTGGTAGGGGACCACGAGCAGTACTTC.

J is TRBJ1-2 and V is TRBV13, with 11 bases matching TRBD1. There are 16 residues in the CDR3. Germline CDR1 PRHDT, CDR2 FYEKMQ (reference sequence). The junction had 11 bases not matched to a gene; V was cut back by 10 bases and J by 1 base. This CDR3 is CATSTTGTGGNYGYTF. CDR3 in DNA: TGTGCCACCTCAACTACCGGGACAGGGGGTAACTATGGCTACACCTTC.

The genes are TRBV6-1 and TRBJ1-5; D remains ambiguous. Germline CDR1 MNHNS, CDR2 SASEGT. Trimming cost V 3 bases and J 1 base, with 7 bases left between them. This CDR3 contains 14 residues. The CDR3 spells CASSDYPSNQPQHF. The CDR3 bases are TGTGCCAGCAGTGACTACCCAAGCAATCAGCCCCAGCATTTT.

This clonotype was observed a handful of times. This chain connects TRBV7-9 to TRBJ2-3; 9 nucleotides match TRBD1. The CDR3 loop spans 16 amino acids. Germline V gene data show CDR1 as SEHNR and CDR2 as FQNEAQ (reference sequence). V lost 5 bases and J lost 5; bases outside the gene matches: 11. CDR3 coding DNA: TGTGCCAGCAGCCCACGTGGGACAGGGTCAGGAGATACGCAGTATTTT. The encoded protein is CASSPRGTGSGDTQYF. The full variable domain, completed using reference TRBV7-9 and TRBJ2-3, is DTGVSQNPRHKITKRGQNVTFRCDPISEHNRLYWYRQTLGQGPEFLTYFQNEAQLEKSRLLSDRFSAERPKGSFSTLEIQRTEQGDSAMYLCASSPRGTGSGDTQYFGPGTRLTVL.

The chain couples TRBV15 to TRBJ1-2, with D unclear. Germline CDR1 and CDR2: LNHNV and YYDKDF (reference sequence). Trimming took 0 bases from V and 4 from J, leaving 9 bases between them. The CDR3 contains 14 residues. The CDR3, as DNA: TGTGCCACCAGCAGAGAACTACGCTCCTATGGCTACACCTTC. Protein sequence: CATSRELRSYGYTF.